This is a list of T cell receptor beta chains from one sample in a study of T cell repertoires in cytomegalovirus infection. MiXCR, applied by TCRdb to the reads, yields one record per CDR3 protein. Here the sample spans around 290,000 distinct CDR3 sequences, around 25% being singletons. Sequenced input: PBMCs. The receptor set was obtained from a human donor in good health (CMV status not recorded). Some clones in this sample may be carry-over from other donors' samples. Each CDR3 is given with its conserved first and last residue. A D gene is named only where the DNA matches it firmly. A row's size may be missing; if present it is once, few, many or a size class.

D,V,length,size,J,CDR3,DNA
TRBD2,TRBV7-3,17,many,TRBJ2-1,CASSALRPGLADNEQFF,TGTGCCAGCAGCGCACTACGACCGGGACTAGCAGACAATGAGCAGTTCTTC
TRBD1,TRBV7-2,15,many,TRBJ2-7,CASSFGTGNPYEQYF,TGTGCCAGCAGCTTCGGGACAGGGAACCCCTACGAGCAGTACTTC
TRBD2,TRBV5-6,15,-,TRBJ2-7,CASSGGLAGPYEQYF,TGTGCCAGCAGCGGGGGACTAGCGGGACCCTACGAGCAGTACTTC
-,TRBV29-1,13,-,TRBJ2-1,CSVGVSLSNEQFF,TGCAGCGTTGGGGTGAGTCTTAGCAATGAGCAGTTCTTC
-,TRBV6-1,14,few,TRBJ1-2,CASTSGGAVYGYTF,TGTGCCAGCACCTCGGGGGGGGCGGTCTATGGCTACACCTTC
TRBD2,TRBV6-2/TRBV6-3,20,-,TRBJ2-1,CASSYSSSGRLQSMSSQAFF,TGTGCCAGCAGTTACTCATCTAGCGGGAGGCTTCAGTCAATGAGCAGCCAAGCCTTCTTC
-,TRBV20-1,13,-,TRBJ1-2,CSARNPGPGGYTF,TGCAGTGCTAGAAATCCAGGGCCCGGGGGCTACACCTTC
-,TRBV20-1,10,-,TRBJ1-3,CGAPWDTIYF,TGCGGGGCGCCTTGGGACACCATATATTTT
-,TRBV28,16,few,TRBJ2-5,CASSTSWVIRQETQYF,TGTGCCAGCAGCACCTCTTGGGTGATCCGTCAAGAGACCCAGTACTTC
-,TRBV7-9,17,once,TRBJ1-3,CASSLGRAGRSGNTIYF,TGTGCCAGCAGCTTAGGGCGCGCAGGGCGCTCTGGAAACACCATATATTTT
-,TRBV7-2,12,few,TRBJ1-2,CASSFSDYGYTF,TGTGCCAGCAGCTTTTCCGACTATGGCTACACCTTC
-,TRBV28,15,many,TRBJ1-5,CASSLSQQGPRPQHF,TGTGCCAGCAGTCTGAGCCAACAGGGCCCGCGGCCCCAGCATTTT
TRBD1,TRBV20-1,13,-,TRBJ1-4,CSVTGTGYEKLFF,TGCAGTGTTACCGGGACAGGGTATGAAAAACTGTTTTTT
-,TRBV6-5,12,-,TRBJ2-7,CASSGGPYEQYF,TGTGCCAGCAGTGGGGGGCCCTACGAGCAGTACTTC
TRBD2,TRBV7-2,14,many,TRBJ2-1,CASRRGGAYNEQFF,TGTGCCAGCAGACGTGGGGGGGCCTACAATGAGCAGTTCTTC
TRBD1,TRBV7-2,18,many,TRBJ1-1,CASSLVPAGGLPNTEAFF,TGTGCCAGCAGCTTAGTTCCGGCAGGGGGTCTCCCAAACACTGAAGCTTTCTTT
TRBD1,TRBV7-2,15,many,TRBJ2-3,CASREGQGRTDTQYF,TGTGCCAGCAGGGAAGGACAGGGACGCACAGATACGCAGTATTTT
-,TRBV5-4,15,-,TRBJ1-1,CASSLVATSASEAFF,TGTGCCAGCAGCTTGGTAGCCACGTCCGCCTCTGAAGCTTTCTTT
-,TRBV28,14,many,TRBJ1-2,CASRLYTDNYGYTF,TGTGCCAGCAGACTTTATACCGATAACTATGGCTACACCTTC
-,TRBV7-2,11,few,TRBJ1-5,CASSEGTIQHF,TGTGCCAGCAGCGAGGGGACAATCCAGCATTTT
-,TRBV7-2,12,many,TRBJ1-2,CASSFSQGRYTF,TGTGCCAGCAGCTTCTCACAGGGCCGCTACACCTTC
TRBD1,TRBV7-6,15,few,TRBJ2-2,CASSLVTGDTGELFF,TGTGCCAGCAGCTTAGTAACAGGGGACACCGGGGAGCTGTTTTTT
-,TRBV20-1,13,few,TRBJ1-1,CSARDSATKKAFF,TGCAGTGCTAGAGATTCGGCCACGAAGAAAGCTTTCTTT
TRBD2,TRBV7-8,16,few,TRBJ2-1,CASSLGGLEVYNEQFF,TGTGCCAGCAGCTTAGGCGGACTAGAGGTGTACAATGAGCAGTTCTTC
-,TRBV6-5,15,-,TRBJ2-7,CASSYSWDLSYEQYF,TGTGCCAGCAGTTACTCCTGGGACCTCTCCTACGAGCAGTACTTC
TRBD1,TRBV19,15,few,TRBJ2-1,CASSIVGTAYNEQFF,TGTGCCAGTAGTATAGTGGGGACAGCCTACAATGAGCAGTTCTTC
-,TRBV7-2,16,many,TRBJ1-1,CASSSHPRGMNTEAFF,TGTGCCAGCAGCTCTCATCCCAGGGGCATGAACACTGAAGCTTTCTTT
TRBD2,TRBV28,16,-,TRBJ2-1,CASRKRGGSSYNEQFF,TGTGCCAGCAGGAAGCGGGGGGGGAGCTCCTACAATGAGCAGTTCTTC
-,TRBV20-1,13,-,TRBJ1-1,CSAPGGWGTEAFF,TGCAGTGCCCCAGGTGGTTGGGGCACTGAAGCTTTCTTT
TRBD2,TRBV5-1,16,-,TRBJ2-1,CASSLLLAGSYNEQFF,TGCGCCAGCAGCTTGTTACTAGCGGGATCCTACAATGAGCAGTTCTTC
-,TRBV19,12,-,TRBJ1-1,CASSLPSTEAFF,TGTGCCAGTAGTCTCCCGAGCACTGAAGCTTTCTTT
TRBD1,TRBV28,15,many,TRBJ1-5,CASRGDRGPNQPQHF,TGTGCCAGCAGGGGGGACAGGGGACCGAATCAGCCCCAGCATTTT
-,TRBV19,17,many,TRBJ1-1,CASSPGQSPRMNTEAFF,TGTGCCAGTAGTCCCGGACAGTCTCCAAGGATGAACACTGAAGCTTTCTTT
TRBD2,TRBV2,15,few,TRBJ2-7,CASIASGNEHYEQYF,TGTGCCAGCATCGCTAGCGGGAATGAGCACTACGAGCAGTACTTC
TRBD1,TRBV19,14,few,TRBJ1-4,CASRGTGRQEKLFF,TGTGCCAGTAGGGGGACAGGCCGACAAGAAAAACTGTTTTTT
TRBD2,TRBV20-1,14,few,TRBJ2-2,CSARFTSGRGELFF,TGCAGTGCTAGGTTTACTAGCGGGAGAGGGGAGCTGTTTTTT
-,TRBV20-1,14,few,TRBJ2-1,CSPALRRGYNEQFF,TGCAGTCCTGCTCTACGGAGGGGTTACAATGAGCAGTTCTTC
TRBD2,TRBV11-2,15,-,TRBJ2-1,CASSSRLAGWNEQFF,TGTGCCAGCAGCTCGCGACTAGCGGGATGGAATGAGCAGTTCTTC
TRBD2,TRBV7-2,14,-,TRBJ2-7,CASSTSPTSGRAYF,TGTGCCAGCAGCACAAGCCCCACTAGCGGGAGGGCCTACTTC
-,TRBV19,15,-,TRBJ1-6,CASSIEGTDHSPLHF,TGTGCCAGTAGTATCGAAGGGACCGACCATTCACCCCTCCACTTT
TRBD1,TRBV7-2,16,-,TRBJ2-1,CASSLRGTGYYNEQFF,TGTGCCAGCAGCTTACGAGGGACAGGGTACTACAATGAGCAGTTCTTC
TRBD1,TRBV7-2,15,many,TRBJ2-7,CASSLRGTGSYEQYF,TGTGCCAGCAGCTTAAGAGGGACAGGGTCGTACGAGCAGTACTTC
-,TRBV5-6,14,few,TRBJ1-4,CASSLHGFFEKLFF,TGTGCCAGCAGCTTGCACGGATTTTTTGAAAAACTGTTTTTT
-,TRBV4-1,14,-,TRBJ2-1,CASRETGTRNEQFF,TGCGCCAGCAGAGAGACAGGTACTCGCAATGAGCAGTTCTTC
TRBD2,TRBV7-3,16,many,TRBJ2-3,CASSANSGGAADTQYF,TGTGCCAGCAGCGCAAATAGCGGGGGGGCCGCAGATACGCAGTATTTT